Given below is one T cell receptor (beta chain) in context. As yet, its antigen is unknown. The data were obtained in a study of T cells in Graves' hyperthyroidism and ophthalmopathy. From RNA transcripts, TCR beta CDR3 regions were amplified. RT-PCR in the first round (using the HTBI primer set) targeted the TCR CDR3. TCRdb fed the multiplex PCR reads into MiXCR, producing one record per CDR3 protein. This table holds nearly 750,000 distinct CDR3 sequences, 30% to 40% found once. The study's findings and limits: The blood repertoire included most of the expanded thyroid clonotypes above 0.001.

Sequenced input: blood. The TCR originated in a woman aged 40 to 50 with Graves' hyperthyroidism.

The CDR3 reads CASSQDGQPRPYEQYF. The CDR3 region has the DNA TGTGCCAGCAGCCAAGATGGGCAGCCACGACCCTACGAGCAGTACTTC. The chain recombines TRBV14 with TRBJ2-7; D not certain. The CDR3 length is 16 residues. Germline V CDR1 and CDR2: SGHDN, FVKESK. Trimming pared 0 bases from V and 2 bases from J, leaving 14 bases between.